Below are 29 T cell receptor beta chains sequenced from a single sample in a study of blood T cell repertoires in COVID-19. Profiling relied on immunoSEQ multiplex PCR, and the TCRdb table lists in-frame clones only, not all of them. There are roughly 360,000 clones in the sample; approximately 77% occur only once, and roughly 1.2% lies in the top ten. The source material was peripheral blood. The receptors come from a human donor with acute or convalescent COVID-19. The donor label of this sample is uncertain.

The chain recombines TRBV29-1 with TRBJ1-3, with D unresolved. This CDR3 spans 13 amino acids. V lost 4 bases and J 0 bases, leaving 7 bases between the germline ends. Germline V CDR1 and CDR2: SQVTM, ANQGSEA. The CDR3, as DNA: TGCAGCGTTGGGCATACCTCTGGAAACACCATATATTTT. Protein sequence: CSVGHTSGNTIYF. The variable domain in full, completed from reference TRBV29-1 and TRBJ1-3, reads SAVISQKPSRDICQRGTSLTIQCQVDSQVTMMFWYRQQPGQSLTLIATANQGSEATYESGFVIDKFPISRPNLTFSTLTVSNMSPEDSSIYLCSVGHTSGNTIYFGEGSWLTVV.

The chain couples TRBV11-3 to TRBJ2-2; weak D call: TRBD1 (6 bases). V was trimmed by 5 bases and J by 2 bases, leaving 9 bases between them. The CDR3 is 14 residues long. Germline lookup yields CDR1 SGHNT and CDR2 YENEEA. The CDR3 sequence: CASSLGHNTGELFF. CDR3 sequence (DNA): TGTGCCAGCAGCCTGGGACACAACACCGGGGAGCTGTTTTTT. Together with reference TRBV11-3 and TRBJ2-2, the CDR3 gives the full variable domain: EAGVVQSPRYKIIEKKQPVAFWCNPISGHNTLYWYLQNLGQGPELLIRYENEEAVDDSQLPKDRFSAERLKGVDSTLKIQPAELGDSAVYLCASSLGHNTGELFFGEGSRLTVL.

This rearrangement joins TRBV6-2 or TRBV6-3 to TRBJ2-5; 7 nucleotides line up with TRBD2. This CDR3 region has 15 residues. Per the germline V gene, CDR1 is MNHEY and CDR2 is SVGEGT. With V trimmed by 3 bases and J by 5 bases, 9 bases remained unmatched. This CDR3 reads CASSYYGGGPETQYF. DNA for the CDR3: TGTGCCAGCAGTTATTACGGGGGAGGGCCTGAGACCCAGTACTTC.

J is TRBJ2-1 and V is TRBV6-5; 9 bases align to TRBD2. Trimming at V came to 8 bases and at J to 7 bases, leaving 12 bases not matched to a gene. Germline assignment: CDR1 MNHEY and CDR2 SVGAGI. The CDR3 totals 15 residues. The DNA for the CDR3 is TGTGCCAGCCGAGGAGCGGGAGGTCAATGGAATGAGCAGTTCTTC. Amino acid sequence: CASRGAGGQWNEQFF.

The chain joins TRBV18 to TRBJ1-3; perhaps TRBD1 as D (5 bases). Trimming removed 0 bases from V and 2 bases from J, with 11 bases in between. The V gene's germline CDR1 is KGHSH and CDR2 LQKENI. The CDR3 sequence is 16 residues long. CDR3 sequence (DNA): TGTGCCAGCTCACCACCGCCCAGGGTTACTGGAAACACCATATATTTT. Its protein product is CASSPPPRVTGNTIYF.

The genes are TRBV9 and TRBJ2-7, with 11 bases aligning to TRBD2. CDR3 length: 15 residues. Per germline, CDR1 SGDLS and CDR2 YYNGEE. Trimming removed 3 bases from V and 5 bases from J; junction bases left unmatched: 7. The CDR3 loop reads CASSAVAGGLNEQYF. The CDR3 bases are TGTGCCAGCAGCGCCGTAGCGGGGGGGCTAAACGAGCAGTACTTC.

The chain couples TRBV24-1 to TRBJ1-5; a possible D gene is TRBD1 (6 bases). CDR1 is KGHDR, CDR2 SFDVKD, per germline. The length of the CDR3 is 15 residues. Trimming removed 2 bases at V and 6 bases at J, with 13 bases between. CDR3 residues: CATSDSVGATQPQHF. CDR3 DNA sequence: TGTGCCACCAGTGATTCGGTGGGGGCCACTCAGCCCCAGCATTTT.

The chain has TRBV5-5 and TRBJ1-5, with D tentatively TRBD1 (6 bases). The germline V gene has CDR1 SGHKS and CDR2 YYEKEE (reference sequence). The V gene lost 4 bases and the J gene lost 5 bases, with 16 bases spanning the gap. The CDR3 sequence is 15 residues long. As DNA, the CDR3 is TGTGCCAGCAGCGTAACAACAGGGTTGGATCAGCCCCAGCATTTT. Translating it yields CASSVTTGLDQPQHF.

The chain combines TRBV19 with TRBJ2-3, with 8 bases lining up with TRBD2. Germline V gives CDR1 LNHDA, CDR2 SQIVND (reference sequence). V dropped 3 bases and J dropped 11; count of bases not matched to a gene: 4. This CDR3 comprises 12 residues. The CDR3 nucleotides read TGTGCCAGTAGTATCAGCAGCGGGAGGCAGTATTTT. Translated, it gives CASSISSGRQYF.

A single count supports this clone. The rearrangement joins TRBV11-3 to TRBJ1-6; D gene unclear. This CDR3 has 15 residues. CDR1 and CDR2 from the germline V gene are SGHNT and YENEEA. V gave up 2 bases and J gave up 7 bases, with 12 bases separating them. This CDR3 reads CASSLRSAGNSPLHF. In DNA form, the CDR3 reads TGTGCCAGCAGCTTACGATCGGCGGGGAATTCACCCCTCCACTTT.

The chain recombines TRBV5-1 with TRBJ2-2, with 10 bases matching TRBD2. The CDR3 has 17 amino acids. The ends lost 4 bases at V and 4 bases at J; junction bases unmatched: 10. Germline CDR1 is SGHRS and CDR2 is YFSETQ. CDR3 nucleotides: TGCGCCAGCAGCCCGGGACTAGCGCCTCGAGGCACCGGGGAGCTGTTTTTT. Translating it yields CASSPGLAPRGTGELFF.

The rearrangement links TRBV16 to TRBJ2-5; D uncertain. Trimming pared 5 bases from V and 5 bases from J, leaving 6 bases between. This CDR3 is built from 11 residues. The germline V gene encodes CDR1 KGHSY and CDR2 FQNENV. In nucleotides, the CDR3 is TGTGCCAGCAGCGAGGTGGAGACCCAGTACTTC. Translated, it gives CASSEVETQYF.

The chain uses TRBV7-8 and TRBJ2-3, with 10 bases fitting TRBD1. Germline CDR1 reads SGHVS; CDR2 reads FQNEAQ. The V gene end was trimmed by 1 base and the J gene end by 4 bases; junction bases not matched to a gene: 5. The CDR3 spans 16 residues. The CDR3 region has the DNA TGTGCCAGCAGCTTAGTGACAGGGGGCGTATCAGATACGCAGTATTTT. Translation gives CASSLVTGGVSDTQYF.

This sequence joins TRBV5-5 and TRBJ1-2, with 7 bases matching TRBD1. Germline CDR1 SGHKS, CDR2 YYEKEE (reference sequence). J lost 3 bases, V lost 2 bases, and 7 bases had no gene match. This CDR3 is built from 15 residues. The CDR3 region has the DNA TGTGCCAGCAGCTTCGACAGGGAGGAGGACTATGGCTACACCTTC. Its translation: CASSFDREEDYGYTF.

The V and J genes are TRBV19 and TRBJ1-1; D perhaps matches TRBD1 (6 bases). Trimming shortened V by 5 bases and J by 4 bases, and 11 bases separated the two germline ends. The CDR3 is made up of 13 amino acids. CDR1 and CDR2 from the germline V gene are LNHDA and SQIVND (reference sequence). The CDR3 nucleotides read TGTGCCAGTAGTGTCAACAGGGTCACTGAAGCTTTCTTT. This encodes CASSVNRVTEAFF.

The chain uses TRBV4-2 and TRBJ1-6; D might be TRBD1 (5 bases). CDR3 size: 15 residues. CDR1 is LGHNA and CDR2 is YNFKEQ in the germline V gene. Trimming removed 4 bases from V and 7 bases from J, with 14 bases in between. The CDR3 region is CASSRQGSRNSPLHF. In DNA, the CDR3 is TGTGCCAGCAGCCGTCAGGGATCTCGGAATTCACCCCTCCACTTT.

The rearrangement uses TRBV18 and TRBJ1-3; D is ambiguous. This CDR3 comprises 15 residues. Trimming removed 2 bases from V and 4 bases from J, with 12 bases in between. Germline V gene data show CDR1 as KGHSH and CDR2 as LQKENI. CDR3 loop: CASSPGRESGNTIYF. The DNA of the CDR3 is TGTGCCAGCTCACCAGGGAGGGAATCCGGAAACACCATATATTTT.

J is TRBJ1-1 and V is TRBV5-1, with TRBD1 matching 7 bases. From germline, CDR1 is SGHRS and CDR2 YFSETQ. The CDR3 has 13 amino acids. Germline trimming cut 3 bases from V and 3 bases from J; bases unmatched to any gene: 2. Written as DNA, the CDR3 is TGCGCCAGCAGCTCAGGGGGAGACACTGAAGCTTTCTTT. Its protein is CASSSGGDTEAFF.

This clone came up once. The chain employs TRBV19 and TRBJ1-1; D is perhaps TRBD1 (6 bases). The germline gives CDR1 LNHDA, CDR2 SQIVND (reference sequence). V was trimmed by 4 bases and J by 7 bases, leaving 10 bases between them. There are 12 residues in the CDR3. In DNA, the CDR3 is TGTGCCAGTAGTAGGACAGTTGATGAAGCTTTCTTT. It encodes CASSRTVDEAFF.

In DNA, the CDR3 is TGCAGCGTTGCGGGGACAGGGGAGGCCACTGAAGCTTTCTTT. As protein: CSVAGTGEATEAFF. The rearrangement joins TRBV29-1 to TRBJ1-1, with 10 bases matching TRBD1. The trim removed 4 bases at V and 4 bases at J, leaving 6 bases unmatched. This CDR3 is built from 14 residues. Germline V gene data show CDR1 as SQVTM and CDR2 as ANQGSEA.

A few counts support this clone. The chain employs TRBV12-5 and TRBJ1-5, with D possibly being TRBD1 (5 bases). The V and J ends lost 6 bases and 4 bases respectively, with 7 bases between them. The length of the CDR3 is 12 residues. Per germline, CDR1 LGHNT and CDR2 FRNRAP. CDR3 in DNA: TGTGCTAGTGGAAAGGGGAATCAGCCCCAGCATTTT. This gives the protein CASGKGNQPQHF.

V usage is TRBV20-1 and J usage is TRBJ2-5, with a possible D match to TRBD1 (6 bases). Germline V gene lookup returns CDR1 DFQATT and CDR2 SNEGSKA (reference sequence). CDR3 length: 11 residues. V was pared by 5 bases and J by 2 bases, with 6 bases between. The CDR3 protein is CSAGTQETQYF. DNA of the CDR3: TGCAGTGCTGGGACACAAGAGACCCAGTACTTC.

The rearrangement uses TRBV15 and TRBJ2-7, with D possibly TRBD1 on 5 matching bases. This CDR3 has 13 residues. The V end lost 2 bases, the J end lost 3 bases, and 8 bases lay between the germline ends. CDR1 is LNHNV and CDR2 is YYDKDF in the germline V gene (reference sequence). This CDR3 is CATSRLGLYEQYF. CDR3 nucleotide sequence: TGTGCCACCAGCAGACTGGGGCTCTACGAGCAGTACTTC.

V is TRBV7-8 and J is TRBJ2-3; D is unresolved. CDR1 and CDR2 from the germline V gene are SGHVS and FQNEAQ. Trimming pared 5 bases from V and 3 bases from J, leaving 9 bases between. The CDR3 is 13 residues long. The CDR3 DNA reads TGTGCCAGCAGCCGCGAACGGACAGATACGCAGTATTTT. Translating gives CASSRERTDTQYF.

This chain links TRBV3-1 (or the pseudogene TRBV3-2) with TRBJ2-1; 9 nucleotides match TRBD1. The germline V gene has CDR1 LGHDT and CDR2 YNNKEL (reference sequence). Losses at the gene ends were 5 bases for V and 4 bases for J; bases not matched to a gene: 6. The CDR3 is 15 residues long. CDR3 protein: CASSYRDRDYNEQFF. CDR3 nucleotide sequence: TGTGCCAGCAGCTACCGGGACAGGGATTACAATGAGCAGTTCTTC.

This clone was detected once. The V and J genes are TRBV28 and TRBJ1-2; 7 positions match TRBD1. The V and J ends lost 7 bases and 4 bases, in that order; junction bases with no gene match: 12. The CDR3 consists of 15 residues. The germline gives CDR1 MDHEN, CDR2 SYDVKM. The CDR3 protein is CASTLTRQGPYGYTF. In DNA form, the CDR3 reads TGTGCCAGCACCCTTACCCGACAGGGTCCCTATGGCTACACCTTC.

This chain uses TRBV14 with TRBJ1-3, with D possibly being TRBD1 (5 bases). V was trimmed by 3 bases and J by 0 bases, leaving 12 bases between them. CDR1 and CDR2 from the germline V gene are SGHDN and FVKESK. The CDR3 is 16 residues long. The CDR3 loop is CASSHWGRSSGNTIYF. CDR3 coding DNA: TGTGCCAGCAGCCATTGGGGCAGATCCTCTGGAAACACCATATATTTT.

The chain links TRBV30 to TRBJ2-1, with a tentative D call TRBD1 (6 bases). There are 14 residues in the CDR3. The germline V and J ends were trimmed by 7 bases and 8 bases, with 21 bases remaining between them. CDR1 and CDR2 (germline): GTSNPN, SVGIG (reference sequence). The CDR3 region has the DNA TGTGCCTCAATCGACAGGATGTTGATCGATGAGCAGTTCTTC. Protein sequence: CASIDRMLIDEQFF.

The chain carries TRBV4-2 and TRBJ2-7; weak D call: TRBD1 (6 bases). Germline loops: CDR1 LGHNA, CDR2 YNFKEQ. This CDR3 has 19 residues. Trimming shortened V by 0 bases and J by 4 bases, and 25 bases separated the two germline ends. This CDR3 is CASSQDLSTQGRLAYEQYF. The CDR3 nucleotides read TGTGCCAGCAGCCAAGATCTCTCAACGCAGGGGAGATTAGCGTACGAGCAGTACTTC.